This T cell receptor beta chain came from a study of cytomegalovirus exposure and HLA in healthy donors (dated by TCRdb to 2016 to 2017). For the wider study: In an earlier analysis of 587 of the donors, roughly 300 Gb of sequence data and 90 million to 130 million unique TCR beta sequences from 180 million or so T cells were reported. A later analysis re-analyzed previously published TCR beta repertoires from about 730 donors and added high-resolution HLA genotyping to study TCR occurrence patterns. The number of donors typed differed by locus, with roughly 620-630 for A, B, C, DRB1 and DQB1, around 520 for DQA1, about 610 for DPA1, and over 400 for DPB1. The genetic ancestry cluster associated with self-reported Caucasian donors included roughly four fifths of the 350 to 500 genotyped donors. The study profiled the T cell repertoires of hundreds of subjects by immunosequencing and related them to cytomegalovirus serostatus. To decide whether each TCR beta V gene segment behaved as functional or pseudogenic, an earlier analysis of approximately 620 of the donors relied on high-throughput TCR beta sequencing. The study was designed to test whether signatures of past pathogen exposure could be identified by cataloging public T cell receptors. Donor age, sex, ethnicity and CMV serostatus were collected together with the repertoire data. A later genetic analysis used genome-wide SNP genotypes for 398 of the 666 donors, treating that subset as a discovery cohort. In the later analysis, no new phenotypic data were used to find candidate immune exposures; instead, reliance was placed on TCR beta sequences and their occurrence across donors. All discovery cohort repertoires had been generated using a single sequencing platform. About 5 DR-DQ haplotypes were handled as single units for association and clustering, since linkage in the cohort was strong. HLA typing included class I and class II loci at four-digit resolution. To predict cytomegalovirus infection status, the study combined high-throughput TCR immunosequencing, statistical association of individual TCRs with disease status, and machine learning. Along with the approximately 700-subject first cohort, a separate validation cohort of 120 different subjects was used. About 310 gigabases of sequencing data and approximately 85 million unique TCR sequences were included in an early release covering under 650 HLA-typed donors. Among some 400 genotyped donors of the cohort, an average of roughly 230,000 unique TCR beta nucleotide sequences was sequenced per donor, of which 15% to 20% were non-productive. Results the study describes overall, beyond this receptor: The authors suggested that the approach could potentially be extended to other disease states and immunological phenotypes. This cohort had only TCR beta chains sequenced, and the lack of alpha or paired-chain data limited which features could be detected. Cytomegalovirus status was reported to be diagnosed by the classifier with high specificity and sensitivity in both the original and validation cohorts. In an earlier analysis of some 550 of the donors, most TCR beta V segments were observed in productive rearrangements about 87% or about 30% of the time, broadly matching IMGT annotations. CMV serostatus was the only immune exposure information available for the cohort. Because counts were too low, some 17 rarely observed V segments, including chromosome 9 orphons, were excluded from the earlier analysis of some 590 of the donors. In vitro tests confirmed that a few of the cytomegalovirus-associated TCR beta chains recognize cytomegalovirus antigens. While some public TCRs were present in many individuals, most TCR sequences turned up only very rarely across donors. In a later analysis, HLA-associated TCR beta chains showed more clonal expansion and lower generation probabilities than non-associated chains that were equally common. An association between a missense DCLRE1C variant and V-gene and J-gene trimming of TCR beta chains was found in a later genetic analysis and replicated in an independent cohort. When HLA alleles, especially DR and DQ, strongly co-occurred, TCR associations were difficult to assign to individual alleles. The study listed 150 to 200 TCR beta chains as associated with cytomegalovirus. The presence/absence analyses assumed that sequencing depth was roughly uniform across donors, and that assumption may not be true. Compared with the 666-donor mean, donors in an Asian-associated ancestry cluster had fewer N-insertions in productive TCRs, according to a later genetic analysis. Specific HLA alleles were associated with more than 15,000 TCR beta sequences at a false discovery rate of 0.05 in a later analysis. Correlated functional status among segregating V segments might be attributable to linkage disequilibrium, but an unknown experimental factor could not be ruled out. A further reported finding was that TCR beta sequences accurately predicted the HLA-A and HLA-B alleles for most subjects in the first cohort. The sequencing pipeline was judged likely to have produced a cluster of highly shared sequence variants as a technical artifact. According to a later analysis, parvovirus B19, influenza, CMV and Epstein-Barr virus appeared linked to several top co-occurrence clusters. Most CMV-associated TCR beta chains appeared to be HLA-restricted in a later analysis, and the HLA associations seemed to be driven largely by CMV exposure. Because HLA typing was unavailable for some donors at each locus, only the typed subset was used in association tests. A later analysis found that TCR association rates varied across HLA loci, with DRB1 alleles showing the most associated TCRs and HLA-C alleles the fewest. Some IMGT-functional V segments, including TRBV6-2 and TRBV6-3, could not be distinguished by the 87-base-pair reads and were therefore excluded.

This clone was counted between two and nine times. Which antigen it targets is not known. No base quality information exists; no much larger clone differs at one position. The library was generated by the immunoSEQ multiplex PCR assay. A mixture of 60 forward primers for TCR Vbeta segments and 13 reverse primers for TCR Jbeta segments was used in the multiplex PCR. Amplification of the CDR3 region of rearranged TCR beta genes was performed with a multiplex PCR assay on genomic DNA. The Illumina HiSeq System was used to sequence the amplified TCR beta libraries as 87-base-pair reads. The authors processed their data as follows. Across the 500 to 850 repertoires, a later analysis counted 75 million to 90 million unique TCR beta chains, roughly 11 million of which were shared by at least two donors. Raw reads were error-corrected and collapsed into unique sequences with a nearest-neighbor algorithm that merged closely related sequences to remove PCR and sequencing errors. Alignment of CDR3 sequences to IMGT reference sequences was used to assign V, D and J gene segments. For a sequence to be retained, at least a six-nucleotide match to both a V gene segment and a J gene segment was required. Rearrangements were called productive when the CDR3 lacked stop codons and stayed in frame with V and J; all others were non-productive. Following IMGT convention, CDR3 was defined as the stretch from the second conserved V-encoded cysteine up to the conserved J-encoded phenylalanine. The earlier analysis of about 620 of the donors excluded sequences that lacked an unambiguous match to a single V gene segment. An earlier analysis of approximately 590 of the donors classified V segments as functional when productive rearrangements were above 56.7% and as segregating when the standard deviation between donors was above 5%. A statistical classification framework was built to diagnose cytomegalovirus status from the catalog of TCR beta chain sequences. V and J gene assignment, in a later analysis, came from comparing TCR nucleotide sequences with IMGT/GENE-DB human TR gene sequences. The TCRdist pipeline was used in a later analysis to assign CDR3 sequences and most-parsimonious VDJ recombination scenarios. In a later analysis, each TCR beta chain was defined by its CDR3 amino acid sequence together with its V-gene family, and reads without a unique V-gene family were excluded. In a later analysis, approximately 590 highly shared, low-generation-probability nucleotide sequences were removed to address suspected cross-contamination and a sequencing artifact. A later analysis calculated a clonal expansion index for each public chain from normalized within-repertoire ranks of inferred template counts. In a later analysis, generation probabilities were computed using a VDJ recombination model fitted to out-of-frame rearrangements, and the results were checked against IGoR. Hypergeometric tests were used in a later analysis to score TCR-TCR, TCR-HLA and TCR-CMV co-occurrence, with a repertoire-size bias correction applied to the TCR pairs. A later analysis estimated false discovery rates by permuting HLA or CMV assignments 20 times. A later analysis grouped co-occurring TCRs with DBSCAN, adding TCRdist sequence similarity when clustering within HLA-allele-positive subsets. Co-occurrence clustering excluded repertoires with fewer than 30,000 or more than 120,000 public chains, plus five with anomalous nucleotide sharing. Held by TCRdb, this immuneACCESS table contains in-frame sequences only and omits some clones. Under half of the omission traces to an unresolved V gene where checked; the cause of the rest is unknown. V, J and clone size are taken as reported in that table, and D and trimming were inferred from the DNA itself. The sample records 100,000 to 150,000 clones, around 73% of which are singletons. Of the sample, approximately 4.3% falls within the top ten clones.

Based on the germline V gene, the CDR1 and CDR2 sequences are SGHDT and YYEEEE. From the cysteine through the phenylalanine, the CDR3 covers 14 amino acids. The DNA shown is the 42-base CDR3, in frame from base 1. V and J are truncated by 5 bases and 5 bases respectively, leaving an intervening sequence of 17 bases. The cohort consisted of 670 or so healthy bone marrow donors. At the time of sampling, all cohort members were nominally healthy, though unrecorded immune exposures were likely present. The donor was CMV seropositive and belonged to the group of about 290 seropositive cohort members. A peripheral blood sample was collected from each donor, and TCR beta sequencing was performed on peripheral blood mononuclear cells. The Qiagen DNeasy Blood Extraction Kit was used to extract genomic DNA from the blood cell samples.

Here the chain combines TRBV5-6 and TRBJ2-7, with TRBD1 tentatively as D gene (6 bases match). The sequenced material came from PBMCs. This sequence originates from a man between 60 and 70 years old in good health and CMV-seropositive. The CDR3 amino acid sequence is: CASSWGQGVHEQYF. The sequenced DNA: TGTGCCAGCAGTTGGGGGCAGGGTGTCCACGAGCAGTACTTC.